This T cell receptor (beta chain) was recorded in a study of vaccination and CD4 T cells after COVID-19. Across the study: Six males and four females, two Hispanic, made up the convalescents. Cultures acting as controls obtained a CEFX pool, an HIV-1 Nef pool, or no peptide.

As to this clonotype: Antigen unknown.

Documented treatment: roughly nine-day PBMC culture with coronavirus spike peptide pools or control peptides (ViraFEST assay). Positive PCR tests came between March and December 2020, ahead of the US Alpha, Beta and Delta variants. This CDR3 has 13 residues. Trimming shortened V by 6 bases and J by 9 bases, and 12 bases separated the two germline ends. Looked up from germline, CDR1 is MNHEY and CDR2 is SVGEGT. Cultured CD4+ T cells had their DNA profiled by the Oncomine TCR Beta short-read assay. It was cultured CD4+ T cells from which genomic DNA was extracted. TCRdb called the PCR reads again in MiXCR, with one record for every CDR3 protein. The sample has approximately 12,000 distinct CDR3 sequences, roughly 73% seen once; the top ten hold 10%.

The clonotype was recovered from a human donor who had recovered from COVID-19. The rearrangement uses TRBV6-2 or TRBV6-3 and TRBJ1-6, with D perhaps matching TRBD1 (5 bases). The specimen was CD4+ T cells from blood, cultured in vitro. DNA of the CDR3: TGTGCCAGCAGCGTGGACCAGGGTTCACCCCTCCACTTT. It specifies CASSVDQGSPLHF.